Listed here are 6 T cell receptor beta chains from one sample, sequenced in a study of long-term antiretroviral therapy in people with HIV. Samples were assayed with immunoSEQ v3.0 at survey level. Sequencing used immunoSEQ multiplex PCR; TCRdb keeps in-frame clones, though not all of them. In the table there are approximately 29,000 clones, around 84% of which are singletons. Sample: unsorted PBMCs, taken 0.4 years after starting antiretroviral therapy. These receptor sequences come from a man younger than 35 with HIV.

The V call is TRBV9, the J call TRBJ2-7, with TRBD1 as a possible D gene (5 bases). V lost 0 bases, J lost 7 bases, and 20 bases lay in between. The CDR3 is 16 amino acids. Germline lookup yields CDR1 SGDLS and CDR2 YYNGEE. The CDR3, as DNA: TGTGCCAGCAGCGTAGAGTTCAAGGGGCCCCTTGGGGAGCAGTACTTC. It yields the protein CASSVEFKGPLGEQYF.

The chain employs TRBV27 and TRBJ1-2; TRBD1 matches 10 bases. The J segment lost 9 bases and the V segment lost 5 bases, leaving 12 bases of the junction unmatched. CDR1 and CDR2 (germline): MNHEY, SMNVEV (reference sequence). The CDR3 runs 15 residues. The CDR3 here is CASSTPTGGARSYTF. DNA for the CDR3: TGTGCCAGCAGTACTCCGACAGGGGGCGCGAGGAGCTACACCTTC.

This clone came up a few times. The chain has TRBV27 and TRBJ2-7; 10 bases match TRBD2. There are 14 residues in the CDR3. CDR1 MNHEY and CDR2 SMNVEV come from the germline V gene (reference sequence). V dropped 2 bases and J dropped 4; count of bases not matched to a gene: 2. The CDR3 is CASSLLAGEYEQYF. For the CDR3, the DNA is TGTGCCAGCAGTTTACTAGCGGGAGAGTACGAGCAGTACTTC.

V is TRBV27 and J is TRBJ2-1; 7 positions agree with TRBD1. CDR1 is MNHEY and CDR2 is SMNVEV in the germline V gene (reference sequence). CDR3 length: 16 residues. Trimming cost V 5 bases and J 4 bases; bases outside gene matches: 11. As DNA, the CDR3 is TGTGCCAGCAGTCCCATCCCGGGACAGCCGTACAATGAGCAGTTCTTC. It translates to CASSPIPGQPYNEQFF.

The chain joins TRBV5-6 to TRBJ1-2, with TRBD1 as a possible D gene (6 bases). V lost 4 bases, J lost 3 bases, and 19 bases lay in between. The length of the CDR3 is 16 residues. From germline, CDR1 is SGHDT and CDR2 YYEEEE. The CDR3 sequence is CASSRGDRSLYYGYTF. CDR3 DNA sequence: TGTGCCAGCAGCCGGGGTGACAGGAGTTTATACTATGGCTACACCTTC.

V gene TRBV6-6 combines with J gene TRBJ1-4, with 8 bases that match TRBD1. The J segment lost 7 bases and the V segment lost 4 bases, leaving 5 bases of the junction unmatched. CDR3 length equals 14 residues. The germline gives CDR1 MNHNY, CDR2 SVGAGI (reference sequence). The CDR3 loop reads CASSLDRVGEKLFF. The CDR3 DNA reads TGTGCCAGCAGTTTGGACAGGGTTGGTGAAAAACTGTTTTTT.